The next 24 T cell receptor beta chains were all read from a single sample in a study of T cell responses to AZD1222 COVID-19 vaccine. Sequencing was performed with immunoSEQ multiplex PCR; in TCRdb, only in-frame clones are kept and a portion is missing. This sample has 150,000 or so clones, with more than 80% found just once. The material was peripheral blood, obtained on day 0 of MenACWY control vaccination. These receptors were obtained from an adult in good health.

This clone was picked up one time. The genes are TRBV28 and TRBJ1-5, with 9 positions matching TRBD1. This CDR3 region has 15 residues. CDR1 is MDHEN and CDR2 is SYDVKM in the germline V gene. J lost 4 bases, V lost 2 bases, and 3 bases had no gene match. The CDR3, as DNA: TGTGCCAGCAGTTTAGGGACAGGGTGGAATCAGCCCCAGCATTTT. Its protein product is CASSLGTGWNQPQHF.

The J gene is TRBJ1-6, the V gene TRBV5-1; D not certain. Germline lookup yields CDR1 SGHRS and CDR2 YFSETQ. Trimming removed 1 base at V and 7 bases at J, with 9 bases between. The CDR3 contains 14 residues. The CDR3 nucleotides read TGCGCCAGCAGCTTGTTAGGTAGGAATTCACCCCTCCACTTT. Amino acids: CASSLLGRNSPLHF.

This clone was seen more than once but under ten times. The chain joins TRBV6-6 to TRBJ1-5; 9 bases fit TRBD1. The CDR3 is 15 amino acids. Unmatched junction bases numbered 7, after V lost 6 bases and J lost 4 bases. The germline CDR1 and CDR2 sequences are MNHNY and SVGAGI (reference sequence). The CDR3 nucleotides are TGTGCCAGCAGAGCTTGGACAGGGGATAATCAGCCCCAGCATTTT. This translates into CASRAWTGDNQPQHF.

The CDR3, as DNA: TGTGCCAGTAGTATACGGGTTGCTGGAAACACCATATATTTT. Amino acids: CASSIRVAGNTIYF. The chain recombines TRBV19 with TRBJ1-3; D unresolved. The germline CDR1 and CDR2 sequences are LNHDA and SQIVND (reference sequence). The CDR3 sequence is 14 residues long. Trimming left V 2 bases short and J 2 bases short, with 7 bases between.

This chain links TRBV10-3 with TRBJ2-3, with D unresolved. V lost 6 bases and J 6 bases, leaving 7 bases between the germline ends. In germline, CDR1 is ENHRY, CDR2 SYGVKD. The CDR3 covers 11 residues. This chain's CDR3 is CAIREGDTQYF. Here the CDR3 DNA reads TGTGCCATCAGAGAAGGGGATACGCAGTATTTT.

The chain couples TRBV24-1 to TRBJ1-2, with D unresolved. V was shortened by 5 bases and J by 4 bases, with 10 bases between the two germline ends. CDR1 and CDR2 from the germline V gene are KGHDR and SFDVKD. The CDR3 spans 13 residues. The CDR3 protein is CATSAGAFYGYTF. CDR3 coding DNA: TGTGCCACCAGTGCTGGCGCTTTCTATGGCTACACCTTC.

The genes are TRBV6-4 and TRBJ2-7; 8 bases fit TRBD2. V was clipped by 5 bases and J by 0 bases; unmatched bases: 6. Germline-derived CDR1 and CDR2 are MRHNA and SNTAGT. The CDR3 extends over 15 amino acids. CDR3 residues: CASSPLAGGSYEQYF. The CDR3 DNA reads as TGTGCCAGCAGTCCCCTGGCGGGGGGCTCCTACGAGCAGTACTTC.

The DNA for the CDR3 is TGTGCCAGTAGTAGTCCGAACTCTGGAAACACCATATATTTT. Its translation is CASSSPNSGNTIYF. The rearrangement links TRBV19 to TRBJ1-3; D is undetermined. Trimming left V 4 bases short and J 0 bases short, with 7 bases between. This CDR3 contains 14 residues. The germline CDR1 and CDR2 sequences are LNHDA and SQIVND (reference sequence).

The V and J genes are TRBV4-3 and TRBJ2-7, with D perhaps TRBD1 (6 bases). The CDR3 sequence is 15 residues long. The germline V and J ends were trimmed by 4 bases and 0 bases, with 13 bases remaining between them. Germline V lookup: CDR1 LGHNA, CDR2 YSLEER. As DNA, the CDR3 is TGCGCCAGCAGCCCAGAGCAGGGGCGCTCCTACGAGCAGTACTTC. Its protein product is CASSPEQGRSYEQYF.

This clone appeared once. The chain employs TRBV12-3 or TRBV12-4 and TRBJ1-5; no firm D call. V was trimmed by 6 bases and J by 4 bases, leaving 10 bases between them. CDR3 length equals 13 residues. As DNA, the CDR3 is TGTGCCAGCAGATTCGGCTTTAATCAGCCCCAGCATTTT. Translated: CASRFGFNQPQHF.

The chain recombines TRBV7-9 with TRBJ1-4; TRBD1 matches at 10 bases. This CDR3 is built from 17 residues. Germline CDR1 and CDR2: SEHNR and FQNEAQ (reference sequence). Trimming removed 3 bases from V and 0 bases from J; junction bases left unmatched: 4. CDR3 DNA: TGTGCCAGCAGCTTGGGACAGGGGCGAGCAACTAATGAAAAACTGTTTTTT. It yields the protein CASSLGQGRATNEKLFF.

The V call is TRBV2, the J call TRBJ1-5; weak D call: TRBD1 (5 bases). In germline, CDR1 is SNHLY, CDR2 FYNNEI. The germline V and J ends were trimmed by 6 bases and 3 bases, with 6 bases remaining between them. CDR3 length equals 12 residues. CDR3 bases: TGTGCCAGCAGGGACAACAATCAGCCCCAGCATTTT. It translates to CASRDNNQPQHF.

V gene TRBV28 combines with J gene TRBJ1-1, with D hard to call. V was cut by 6 bases and J by 2 bases, with 1 base left in between. Germline assignment: CDR1 MDHEN and CDR2 SYDVKM. CDR3 length: 10 amino acids. CDR3 sequence: CASRNTEAFF. The CDR3 coding sequence is TGTGCCAGCAGAAACACTGAAGCTTTCTTT. Combining the CDR3 with reference TRBV28 and TRBJ1-1 gives the whole variable domain DVKVTQSSRYLVKRTGEKVFLECVQDMDHENMFWYRQDPGLGLRLIYFSYDVKMKEKGDIPEGYSVSREKKERFSLILESASTNQTSMYLCASRNTEAFFGQGTRLTVV.

As to this clone: The same CDR3 arises from other DNA sequences in this sample as well. The chain couples TRBV6-5 to TRBJ1-1; no definite D call. The V end lost 0 bases, the J end lost 1 base, and 6 bases lay between the germline ends. CDR3 length: 14 residues. Germline lookup yields CDR1 MNHEY and CDR2 SVGAGI. The CDR3 loop reads CASSYSGGNTEAFF. The CDR3 DNA follows: TGTGCCAGCAGTTACTCGGGAGGGAACACTGAAGCTTTCTTT.

This clone has only one observation. V is TRBV9 and J is TRBJ2-1; TRBD2 matches 14 bases. V trimming: 3 bases; J trimming: 4 bases; junction bases outside the gene matches: 15. This CDR3 contains 20 residues. Looked up from germline, CDR1 is SGDLS and CDR2 is YYNGEE. CDR3: CASSARGGLAGGPSYNEQFF. The CDR3 DNA is TGTGCCAGCAGCGCCCGGGGAGGACTAGCGGGAGGCCCCTCTTACAATGAGCAGTTCTTC.

V is TRBV28 and J is TRBJ2-7; 9 nucleotides line up with TRBD1. This CDR3 comprises 15 residues. Germline V lookup: CDR1 MDHEN, CDR2 SYDVKM. Trimming at V came to 7 bases and at J to 9 bases, leaving 16 bases not matched to a gene. The CDR3 DNA is TGTGCCAGCACCACAACAGGGGGCCGCCGTAGTGGGCAGTACTTC. As protein: CASTTTGGRRSGQYF.

The chain recombines TRBV7-3 with TRBJ2-2; no clear D. V was trimmed by 4 bases and J by 3 bases, leaving 3 bases between them. The germline gives CDR1 SGHTA, CDR2 FQGTGA. The CDR3 runs to 12 residues. The CDR3 loop reads CASSSHTGELFF. CDR3 nucleotide sequence: TGTGCCAGCAGCTCCCACACCGGGGAGCTGTTTTTT.

The chain is built from TRBV2 and TRBJ2-7, with D unclear. CDR1 is SNHLY, CDR2 FYNNEI, per germline. The CDR3 totals 14 residues. The V end was cut by 4 bases, the J end by 6 bases, with 16 bases between. The CDR3 here is CASSVEPGRGEQYF. CDR3 bases: TGTGCCAGCAGTGTCGAGCCCGGTCGCGGCGAGCAGTACTTC.

This clone was detected only once. The rearrangement joins TRBV6-5 to TRBJ2-5; 14 bases agree with TRBD2. Trimming removed 3 bases from V and 5 bases from J; junction bases left unmatched: 5. CDR3 length: 16 residues. Germline assignment: CDR1 MNHEY and CDR2 SVGAGI. In DNA form, the CDR3 reads TGTGCCAGCAGTTATGGGACTAGCGGGAGCACTGAGACCCAGTACTTC. Translation gives CASSYGTSGSTETQYF.

The rearrangement links TRBV7-8 to TRBJ1-2; TRBD1 agrees at 9 bases. With 5 bases clipped from V and 4 bases from J, the junction kept 8 bases outside the gene matches. The length of the CDR3 is 15 residues. CDR1 is SGHVS and CDR2 is FQNEAQ in the germline V gene. The CDR3, as DNA: TGTGCCAGCAGCCTCGGGACAGGGAATAGCTATGGCTACACCTTC. Translated: CASSLGTGNSYGYTF.

The sample holds one count of this clone. The J gene is TRBJ1-4, the V gene TRBV7-9; no firm D call. Germline values: CDR1 SEHNR, CDR2 FQNEAQ (reference sequence). The CDR3 is 17 amino acids. V was clipped by 6 bases and J by 4 bases, with 21 bases between them. CDR3 protein: CASRPIIGDTDNEKLFF. The DNA of the CDR3 is TGTGCCAGCAGGCCAATCATCGGGGATACGGATAATGAAAAACTGTTTTTT.

The chain employs TRBV6-5 and TRBJ2-7, with D hard to call. Trimming took 5 bases from V and 0 from J, leaving 11 bases between them. The CDR3 covers 14 residues. Germline CDR1 reads MNHEY; CDR2 reads SVGAGI. The CDR3 here is CASSRPTDSYEQYF. CDR3 bases: TGTGCCAGCAGTCGCCCCACAGACTCCTACGAGCAGTACTTC.

V is TRBV6-6 and J is TRBJ1-1; weak D call: TRBD1 (5 bases). Germline CDR1 MNHNY, CDR2 SVGAGI (reference sequence). V lost 4 bases and J lost 4, with 16 bases in between. The CDR3 has 15 residues. The chain's CDR3 is CASSLPDRGGTEAFF. CDR3 nucleotides: TGTGCCAGCAGTTTACCCGACCGGGGGGGCACTGAAGCTTTCTTT.

The V call is TRBV11-2, the J call TRBJ2-7; D uncertain. Trimming left V 1 base short and J 4 bases short, with 17 bases between. CDR1 SGHAT and CDR2 FQNNGV come from the germline V gene. The CDR3 has 16 amino acids. CDR3 region: CASSLGQNALLYEQYF. CDR3 sequence (DNA): TGTGCCAGCAGCTTAGGCCAGAACGCCCTTCTTTACGAGCAGTACTTC. Variable domain in full (rest from reference TRBV11-2 and TRBJ2-7): EAGVAQSPRYKIIEKRQSVAFWCNPISGHATLYWYQQILGQGPKLLIQFQNNGVVDDSQLPKDRFSAERLKGVDSTLKIQPAKLEDSAVYLCASSLGQNALLYEQYFGPGTRLTVT.